This T cell receptor beta chain is drawn from a study of T cell responses to AZD1222 COVID-19 vaccine. Findings and caveats of the study: The sample set comprised mostly white British donors with more females, and clonal diversity was possibly underestimated. Distributed over spike, vaccine-associated CD4 TCRs predominated at 160-218 and 743-854.

Germline V lookup: CDR1 SGHRS, CDR2 YFSETQ. The CDR3 spans 13 residues. Trimming took off 6 bases at V and 8 bases at J, with 17 bases between the two ends. Generated by immunoSEQ multiplex PCR, the TCRdb table keeps only in-frame clones and is missing some. The data contain 100,000 to 150,000 clones, about 90% of them singletons. As regards this clone: What it recognizes is unknown.

J is TRBJ1-1 and V is TRBV5-1; D might be TRBD1 (6 bases). This TCR derives from an adult in good health. The sequenced sample was peripheral blood, obtained on day 0 of AZD1222 vaccination. The CDR3 region has the DNA TGCGCCAGCACTTATGGAGGGGGTGGAGAAGCTTTCTTT. Encoded protein: CASTYGGGGEAFF. The complete variable domain, with remaining parts taken from reference TRBV5-1 and TRBJ1-1, reads KAGVTQTPRYLIKTRGQQVTLSCSPISGHRSVSWYQQTPGQGLQFLFEYFSETQRNKGNFPGRFSGRQFSNSRSEMNVSTLELGDSALYLCASTYGGGGEAFFGQGTRLTVV.